This entry describes one TCR beta chain. This entry belongs to a study of a mutant IDH1 vaccine in newly diagnosed glioma. The V and J ends lost 5 bases and 0 bases respectively, with 11 bases between them. The CDR3 spans 15 residues. CDR1 and CDR2 from the germline V gene are SGHVS and FNYEAQ. Time point reported: baseline, week 1 (first vaccination visit). The treatment denotes: pre-vaccination baseline after standard-of-care therapy. Using immunoSEQ multiplex PCR, the repertoire was profiled, and TCRdb retains in-frame clones only, with some absent. There are some 68,000 clones in the sample; approximately 79% occur only once, and roughly 8% lies in the top ten.

V usage is TRBV7-6 and J usage is TRBJ1-5; possibly TRBD1 for D (5 bases). Sequencing used PBMCs, obtained from a glioma patient treated with radiotherapy, temozolomide or both. The TCR was taken from a man aged 45 to 65 with glioma. In DNA form, the CDR3 reads TGTGCCAGCAGCCCGGGGCGAAATAGCAATCAGCCCCAGCATTTT. This translates into CASSPGRNSNQPQHF.